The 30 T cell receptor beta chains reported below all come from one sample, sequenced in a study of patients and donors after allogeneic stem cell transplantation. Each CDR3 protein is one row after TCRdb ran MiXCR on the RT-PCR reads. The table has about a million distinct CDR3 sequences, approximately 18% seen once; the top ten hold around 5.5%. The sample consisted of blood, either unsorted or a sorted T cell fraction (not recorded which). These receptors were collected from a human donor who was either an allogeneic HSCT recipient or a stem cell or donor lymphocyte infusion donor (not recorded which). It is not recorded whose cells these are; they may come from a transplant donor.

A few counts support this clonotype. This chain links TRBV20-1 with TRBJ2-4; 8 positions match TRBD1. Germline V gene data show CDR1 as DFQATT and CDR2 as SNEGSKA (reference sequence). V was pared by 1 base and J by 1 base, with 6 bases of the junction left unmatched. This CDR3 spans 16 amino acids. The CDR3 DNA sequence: TGCAGTGCTAGAGTTACACAGGGGGGTGCCAAAAACATTCAGTACTTC. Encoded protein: CSARVTQGGAKNIQYF.

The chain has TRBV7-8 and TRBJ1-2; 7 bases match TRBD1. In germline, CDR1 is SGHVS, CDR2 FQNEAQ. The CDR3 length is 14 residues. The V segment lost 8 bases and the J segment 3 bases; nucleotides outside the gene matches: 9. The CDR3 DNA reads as TGTGCCAGCTGGAACAGGGGTACAGACTATGGCTACACCTTC. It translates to CASWNRGTDYGYTF.

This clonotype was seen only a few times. CDR3 nucleotide sequence: TGTGCCACCAGCAGAGATGGGGGTGAGCAGTACTTC. Translating gives CATSRDGGEQYF. This sequence joins TRBV15 and TRBJ2-7, with D perhaps assigned TRBD1 or TRBD2 (5 bases each). Germline CDR1 and CDR2: LNHNV and YYDKDF (reference sequence). V lost 0 bases, J lost 7 bases, and 7 bases lay in between. This CDR3 is 12 amino acids long.

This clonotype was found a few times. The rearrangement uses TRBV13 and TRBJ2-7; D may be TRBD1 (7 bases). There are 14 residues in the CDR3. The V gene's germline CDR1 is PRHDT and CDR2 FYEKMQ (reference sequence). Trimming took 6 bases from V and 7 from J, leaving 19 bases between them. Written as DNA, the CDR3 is TGTGCCAGCAGAAAACTCGGAGGGGGCCCGGAGCAGTACTTC. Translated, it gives CASRKLGGGPEQYF.

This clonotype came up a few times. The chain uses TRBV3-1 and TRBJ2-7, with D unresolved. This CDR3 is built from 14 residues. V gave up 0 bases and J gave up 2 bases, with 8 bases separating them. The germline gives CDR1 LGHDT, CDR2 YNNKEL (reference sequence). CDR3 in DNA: TGTGCCAGCAGCCAAGAGAACCGACCCTACGAGCAGTACTTC. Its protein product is CASSQENRPYEQYF.

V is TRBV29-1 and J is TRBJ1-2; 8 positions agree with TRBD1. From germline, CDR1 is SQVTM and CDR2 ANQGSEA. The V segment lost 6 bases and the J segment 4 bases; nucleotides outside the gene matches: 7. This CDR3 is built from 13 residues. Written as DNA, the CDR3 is TGCAGCGTCTCAGGGGGCCGGACCTATGGCTACACCTTC. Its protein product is CSVSGGRTYGYTF.

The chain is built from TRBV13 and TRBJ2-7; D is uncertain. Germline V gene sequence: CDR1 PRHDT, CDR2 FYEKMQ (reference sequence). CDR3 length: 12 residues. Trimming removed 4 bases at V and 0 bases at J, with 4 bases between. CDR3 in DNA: TGTGCCAGCAGCTGGAACTCCTACGAGCAGTACTTC. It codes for CASSWNSYEQYF.

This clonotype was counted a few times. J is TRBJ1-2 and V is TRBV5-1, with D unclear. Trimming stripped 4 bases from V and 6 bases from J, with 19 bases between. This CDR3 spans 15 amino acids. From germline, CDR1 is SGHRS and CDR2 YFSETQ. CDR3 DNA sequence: TGCGCCAGCAGCCCCGAAAGGCGAGCGGCGGATGGCTACACCTTC. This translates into CASSPERRAADGYTF.

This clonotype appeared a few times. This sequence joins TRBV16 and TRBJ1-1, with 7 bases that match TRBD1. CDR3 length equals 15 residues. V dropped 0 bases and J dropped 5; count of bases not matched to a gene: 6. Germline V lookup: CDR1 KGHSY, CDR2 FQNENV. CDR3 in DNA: TGTGCCAGCAGCCAATCGCAGGGGGTGGGGACTGAAGCTTTCTTT. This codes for CASSQSQGVGTEAFF.

In DNA, the CDR3 is TGTGCCAGCAGCTTAACCCCATCGACTAGCGGGAGACTAGATACGCAGTATTTT. Translation gives CASSLTPSTSGRLDTQYF. This sequence joins TRBV11-2 and TRBJ2-3, with 12 bases identical to TRBD2. V dropped 2 bases and J dropped 5; count of bases not matched to a gene: 11. Germline V CDR1 and CDR2: SGHAT, FQNNGV. The CDR3 contains 18 residues.

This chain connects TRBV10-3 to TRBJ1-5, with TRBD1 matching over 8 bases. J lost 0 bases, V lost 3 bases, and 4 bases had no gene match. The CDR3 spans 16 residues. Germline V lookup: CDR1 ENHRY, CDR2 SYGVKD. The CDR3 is CAISEQGGYSNQPQHF. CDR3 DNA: TGTGCCATCAGTGAACAGGGGGGATATAGCAATCAGCCCCAGCATTTT.

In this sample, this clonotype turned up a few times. This chain's CDR3 is CASTPVGGGDTQYF. DNA of the CDR3: TGTGCCAGCACCCCGGTGGGGGGGGGCGATACGCAGTATTTT. This chain uses TRBV2 with TRBJ2-3; TRBD2 might be the D (7 bases). The V end lost 7 bases, the J end lost 6 bases, and 17 bases lay between the germline ends. Germline CDR1 and CDR2: SNHLY and FYNNEI. This CDR3 is built from 14 residues.

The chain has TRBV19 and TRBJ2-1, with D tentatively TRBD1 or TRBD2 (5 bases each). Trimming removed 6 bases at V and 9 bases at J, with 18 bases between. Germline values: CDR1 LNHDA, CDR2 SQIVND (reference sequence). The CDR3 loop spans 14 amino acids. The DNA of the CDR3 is TGTGCCAGTAGAAGAGCTTCTCAAGGGACTGAGCAGTTCTTC. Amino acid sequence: CASRRASQGTEQFF.

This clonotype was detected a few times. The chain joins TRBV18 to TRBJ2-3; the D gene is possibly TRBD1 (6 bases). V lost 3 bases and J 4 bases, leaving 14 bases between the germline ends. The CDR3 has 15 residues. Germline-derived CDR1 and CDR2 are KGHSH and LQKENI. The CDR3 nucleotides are TGTGCCAGCTCACCGGCAGGGGCAGCTGCAGATACGCAGTATTTT. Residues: CASSPAGAAADTQYF.

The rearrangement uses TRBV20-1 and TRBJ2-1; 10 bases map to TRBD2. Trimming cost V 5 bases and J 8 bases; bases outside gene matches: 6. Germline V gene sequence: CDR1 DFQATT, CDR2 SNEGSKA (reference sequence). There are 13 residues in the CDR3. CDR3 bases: TGCAGTGCTCCGGCTAGCGGGGGCGATGAGCAGTTCTTC. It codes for CSAPASGGDEQFF.

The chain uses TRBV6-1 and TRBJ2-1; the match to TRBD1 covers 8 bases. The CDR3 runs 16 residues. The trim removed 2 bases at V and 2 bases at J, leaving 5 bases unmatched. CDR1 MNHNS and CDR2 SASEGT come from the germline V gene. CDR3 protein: CASSELRDRPYNEQFF. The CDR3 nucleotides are TGTGCCAGCAGTGAACTCCGGGACAGGCCCTACAATGAGCAGTTCTTC.

The CDR3 spells CSARFIRTEGYGYTF. In nucleotides, the CDR3 is TGCAGTGCTAGATTTATACGGACAGAAGGCTATGGCTACACCTTC. This sequence joins TRBV20-1 and TRBJ1-2, with D maybe TRBD1 (6 bases). V lost 2 bases to trimming and J lost 4 bases, with 17 bases between them. CDR1 DFQATT and CDR2 SNEGSKA come from the germline V gene (reference sequence). This CDR3 spans 15 amino acids.

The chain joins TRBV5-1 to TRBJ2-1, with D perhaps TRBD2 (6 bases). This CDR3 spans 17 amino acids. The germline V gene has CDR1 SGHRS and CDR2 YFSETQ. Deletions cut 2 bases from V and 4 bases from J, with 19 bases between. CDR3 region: CASSLLKPGLLYNEQFF. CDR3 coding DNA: TGCGCCAGCAGCTTACTAAAACCGGGACTTCTTTACAATGAGCAGTTCTTC.

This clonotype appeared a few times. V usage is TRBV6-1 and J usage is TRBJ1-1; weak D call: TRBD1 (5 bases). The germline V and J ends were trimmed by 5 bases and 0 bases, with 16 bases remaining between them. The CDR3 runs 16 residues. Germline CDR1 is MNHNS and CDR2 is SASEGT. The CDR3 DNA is TGTGCCAGCAGTCCAATCTTCAGGGTAATGAACACTGAAGCTTTCTTT. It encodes CASSPIFRVMNTEAFF.

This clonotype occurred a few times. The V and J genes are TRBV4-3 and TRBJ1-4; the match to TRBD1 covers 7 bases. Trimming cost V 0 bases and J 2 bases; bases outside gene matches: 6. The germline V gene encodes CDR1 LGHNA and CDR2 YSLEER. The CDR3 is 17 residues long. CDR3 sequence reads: CASSQDLGGMTNEKLFF. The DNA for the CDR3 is TGCGCCAGCAGCCAAGACCTAGGGGGCATGACTAATGAAAAACTGTTTTTT.

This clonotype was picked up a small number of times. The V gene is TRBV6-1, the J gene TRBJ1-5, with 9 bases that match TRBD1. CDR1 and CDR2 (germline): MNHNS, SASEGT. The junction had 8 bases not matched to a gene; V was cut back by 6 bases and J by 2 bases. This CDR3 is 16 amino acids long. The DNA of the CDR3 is TGTGCCAGCAGCCGATACAGGGGGCAGGGCAATCAGCCCCAGCATTTT. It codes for CASSRYRGQGNQPQHF.

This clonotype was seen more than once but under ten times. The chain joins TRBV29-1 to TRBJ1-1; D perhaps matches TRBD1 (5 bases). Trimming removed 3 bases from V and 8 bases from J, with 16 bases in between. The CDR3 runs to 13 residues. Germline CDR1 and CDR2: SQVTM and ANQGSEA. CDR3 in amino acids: CSVEGRNVGEAFF. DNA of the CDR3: TGCAGCGTTGAGGGACGGAACGTTGGGGAAGCTTTCTTT.

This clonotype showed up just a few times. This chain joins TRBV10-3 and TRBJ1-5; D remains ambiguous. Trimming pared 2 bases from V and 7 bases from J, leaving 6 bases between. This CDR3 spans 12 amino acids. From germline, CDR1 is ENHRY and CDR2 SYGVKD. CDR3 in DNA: TGTGCCATCAGTGAGGGCGGGCAGCCCCAGCATTTT. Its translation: CAISEGGQPQHF.

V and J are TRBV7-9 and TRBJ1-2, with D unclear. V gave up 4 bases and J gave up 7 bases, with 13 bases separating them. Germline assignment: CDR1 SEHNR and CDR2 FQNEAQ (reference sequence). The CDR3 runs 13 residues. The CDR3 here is CASSSTEALGYTF. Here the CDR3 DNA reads TGTGCCAGCAGCTCCACAGAGGCCCTTGGCTACACCTTC.

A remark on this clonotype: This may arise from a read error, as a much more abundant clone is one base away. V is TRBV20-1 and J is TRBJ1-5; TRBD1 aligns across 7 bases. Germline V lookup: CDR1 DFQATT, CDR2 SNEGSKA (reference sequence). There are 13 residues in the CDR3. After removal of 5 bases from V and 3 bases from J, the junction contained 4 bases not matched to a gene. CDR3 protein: CSALTGINQPQHF. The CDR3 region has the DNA TGCAGTGCTTTGACAGGGATCAATCAGCCCCAGCATTTT.

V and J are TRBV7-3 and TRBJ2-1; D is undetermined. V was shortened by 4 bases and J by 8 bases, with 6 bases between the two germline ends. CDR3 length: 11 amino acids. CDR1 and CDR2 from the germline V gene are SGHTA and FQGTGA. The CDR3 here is CASSSDYEQFF. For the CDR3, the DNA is TGTGCCAGCAGCTCGGATTATGAGCAGTTCTTC.

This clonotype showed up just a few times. CDR3 region: CASSAQGAGTQYF. The CDR3 DNA sequence: TGTGCCAGCAGTGCACAGGGGGCGGGGACCCAGTACTTC. V is TRBV5-6 and J is TRBJ2-5; 9 positions agree with TRBD1. J lost 7 bases, V lost 5 bases, and 6 bases had no gene match. CDR3 length: 13 residues. CDR1 is SGHDT, CDR2 YYEEEE, per germline.

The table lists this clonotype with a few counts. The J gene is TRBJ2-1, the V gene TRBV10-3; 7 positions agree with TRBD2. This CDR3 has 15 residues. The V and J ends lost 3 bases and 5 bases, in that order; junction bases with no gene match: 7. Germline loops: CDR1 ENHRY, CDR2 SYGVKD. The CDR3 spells CAISDPGGGHNEQFF. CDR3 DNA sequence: TGTGCCATCAGTGATCCGGGGGGAGGCCACAATGAGCAGTTCTTC.

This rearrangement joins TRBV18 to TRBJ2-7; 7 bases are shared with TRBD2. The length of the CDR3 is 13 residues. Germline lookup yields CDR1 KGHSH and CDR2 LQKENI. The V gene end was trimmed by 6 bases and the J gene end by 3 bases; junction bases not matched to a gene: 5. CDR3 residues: CASSSGIYYEQYF. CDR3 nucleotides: TGTGCCAGCTCCAGCGGGATCTACTACGAGCAGTACTTC.

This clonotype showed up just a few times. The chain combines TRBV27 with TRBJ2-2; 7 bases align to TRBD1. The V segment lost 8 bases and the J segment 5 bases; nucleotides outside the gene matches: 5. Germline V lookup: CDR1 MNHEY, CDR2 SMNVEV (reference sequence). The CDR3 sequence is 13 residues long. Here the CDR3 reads CASRAGGTGELFF. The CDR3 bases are TGTGCCAGCCGGGCAGGGGGAACCGGGGAGCTGTTTTTT.